Listed here is a single T cell receptor (beta chain). Its antigen is still unknown. CDR3 size: 16 residues. The germline gives CDR1 SGHAT, CDR2 FQNNGV. V lost 1 base and J 3 bases, leaving 13 bases between the germline ends. Sequencing was performed with immunoSEQ multiplex PCR; in TCRdb, only in-frame clones are kept and a portion is missing. Of approximately 640,000 clones listed, less than 95% are singletons. The sample belongs to a study of shared clonotypes between healthy human individuals. The wider study: Serving as donors were a couple of women and three men, whose ages spanned 18 to 49. Three plates were used per donor for CD4 naive, three for CD4 memory, two for CD8 naive and one for CD8 memory.

CCR7-negative CD45RA+ TemRA cells were combined with CD45RO+ cells to form CD8 memory. Study conclusions and caveats: A handful of donors shared about 4.5% of their naive CD4 clonotypes.

The sequencing sample was made of memory CD8+ T cells from PBMCs. The subset denotes: CD45RO+ cells pooled with CCR7-negative TemRA cells. The genes are TRBV11-2 and TRBJ2-1; D gene unclear. This clonotype was obtained from a man between 18 and 29 years old in good health. Some clones in this sample may be carry-over from other donors' samples. The CDR3 here is CASSLGVAENYNEQFF. DNA of the CDR3: TGTGCCAGCAGCTTAGGAGTGGCGGAAAACTACAATGAGCAGTTCTTC. Full variable domain (rest looked up from reference TRBV11-2 and TRBJ2-1): EAGVAQSPRYKIIEKRQSVAFWCNPISGHATLYWYQQILGQGPKLLIQFQNNGVVDDSQLPKDRFSAERLKGVDSTLKIQPAKLEDSAVYLCASSLGVAENYNEQFFGPGTRLTVL.